These 12 T cell receptor beta chains were sequenced from one sample in a study of T cell clusters in autoimmune cytopenias. One tube held mixed TRB-A and TRB-B primer pools for touch-down PCR. TCRdb re-analyzed the multiplex PCR reads; it lists each CDR3 protein once, without DNA. The sample table includes 4,500 to 6,500 distinct CDR3 sequences. Tens of thousands of genome equivalents of blood DNA were amplified for TRB. The sample taken for sequencing was peripheral blood. The origin of the receptors is a human donor with an autoimmune cytopenia or autoimmune hepatitis (not recorded which).

This clonotype is medium-sized by frequency. This chain connects TRBV6-6 to TRBJ2-1; TCRdb lists TRBD2, though no DNA is available to test this call. Germline CDR1 MNHNY, CDR2 SVGAGI (reference sequence). This CDR3 is built from 14 residues. The CDR3 loop is CASQAGSSYNEQFF.

The chain combines TRBV5-4 with TRBJ2-3; TCRdb names TRBD2, which stays unverified in the absence of DNA. The germline CDR1 and CDR2 sequences are SGHNT and YYREEE (reference sequence). The CDR3 has 15 amino acids. The CDR3 here is CASSLPGGQTDTQYF.

According to its frequency, this clonotype is medium-sized. The chain combines TRBV27 with TRBJ2-7; TCRdb calls TRBD1, which cannot be checked without DNA. Germline loops: CDR1 MNHEY, CDR2 SMNVEV (reference sequence). The CDR3 spans 14 residues. CDR3 sequence: CASSLGTGVVEQYF.

The J gene is TRBJ1-2, the V gene TRBV5-6; TCRdb's D call, TRBD1, is unchecked because there is no DNA. The CDR3 has 13 residues. Germline loops: CDR1 SGHDT, CDR2 YYEEEE. The CDR3 protein is CASSLCQGVGYTF.

J is TRBJ1-6 and V is TRBV10-3; there is no DNA to check the TCRdb D call of TRBD1. The length of the CDR3 is 16 residues. CDR1 and CDR2 from the germline V gene are ENHRY and SYGVKD. CDR3 residues: CAISPEDRGTNSPLHF.

This clonotype is deemed medium-sized by its frequency. The rearrangement links TRBV6-6 to TRBJ1-5; without DNA, the TCRdb call of TRBD1 cannot be checked. The CDR3 length is 13 residues. Germline V CDR1 and CDR2: MNHNY, SVGAGI (reference sequence). CDR3 residues: CASSQTGDQPQHF.

The chain employs TRBV18 and TRBJ1-2; the D call from TCRdb, TRBD1, cannot be confirmed without DNA. The germline CDR1 and CDR2 sequences are KGHSH and LQKENI. CDR3 length: 17 residues. This CDR3 reads CASSPGSPVGLNYGYTF.

The CDR3: CASSFTSGVGELFF. The chain employs TRBV5-6 and TRBJ2-2; TCRdb calls TRBD2, which cannot be checked without DNA. The CDR3 contains 14 residues. From germline, CDR1 is SGHDT and CDR2 YYEEEE. The whole variable domain, remainder taken from reference TRBV5-6 and TRBJ2-2, is DAGVTQSPTHLIKTRGQQVTLRCSPKSGHDTVSWYQQALGQGPQFIFQYYEEEERQRGNFPDRFSGHQFPNYSSELNVNALLLGDSALYLCASSFTSGVGELFFGEGSRLTVL.

This clonotype ranks as medium-sized in terms of frequency. The rearrangement uses TRBV6-5 and TRBJ2-1; the D call from TCRdb, TRBD2, cannot be confirmed without DNA. The CDR3 sequence is 16 residues long. In germline, CDR1 is MNHEY, CDR2 SVGAGI. The CDR3: CASSYSSSGGYNEQFF.

This clonotype is classed as medium-sized by frequency. The V call is TRBV6-5, the J call TRBJ2-2; TCRdb selects TRBD2, and the lack of DNA leaves this call unchecked. Germline CDR1 MNHEY, CDR2 SVGAGI. The CDR3 covers 15 residues. The CDR3 spells CASTISGATPGELFF.

V usage is TRBV11-1 and J usage is TRBJ2-7. CDR3 length: 13 residues. Germline V gene sequence: CDR1 SGHAT, CDR2 FQDESV (reference sequence). The CDR3 here is CASSQAVKYEQYF. Full variable domain (remainder filled in from reference TRBV11-1 and TRBJ2-7): EAEVAQSPRYKITEKSQAVAFWCDPISGHATLYWYRQILGQGPELLVQFQDESVVDDSQLPKDRFSAERLKGVDSTLKIQPAELGDSAMYLCASSQAVKYEQYFGPGTRLTVT.

The chain is built from TRBV29-1 and TRBJ2-7; TCRdb's assignment of TRBD1 cannot be checked, as there is no DNA. The CDR3 length is 13 residues. Germline CDR1 SQVTM, CDR2 ANQGSEA. The CDR3 region is CSGKWDRGYEQYF.